The next 15 T cell receptor beta chains were all read from a single sample in a study of cytomegalovirus exposure and HLA in healthy donors. PCR used 60 Vbeta primers and 13 Jbeta primers. Using immunoSEQ multiplex PCR, the repertoire was profiled, and TCRdb retains in-frame clones only, with some absent. The sample records about 140,000 clones, around 80% being singletons. Sequencing used PBMCs. The source of these receptors is a man in his forties or fifties in good health and CMV-seronegative.

Only a few counts were recorded for this clone. The chain joins TRBV5-6 to TRBJ2-1; 9 bases are a match to TRBD2. V shed 4 bases and J 8 bases; nucleotides not matched to a gene: 13. CDR3 size: 16 residues. The V gene's germline CDR1 is SGHDT and CDR2 YYEEEE. CDR3 residues: CASSHIRLAAPYEQFF. CDR3 nucleotide sequence: TGTGCCAGCAGCCACATCCGACTAGCGGCCCCTTATGAGCAGTTCTTC.

V gene TRBV11-1 combines with J gene TRBJ2-3; weak D call: TRBD1 (5 bases). The CDR3 length is 15 residues. In germline, CDR1 is SGHAT, CDR2 FQDESV (reference sequence). V was cut by 6 bases and J by 0 bases, with 13 bases left in between. The DNA of the CDR3 is TGTGCCAGCAGGCGACAGAGATCTAGCACAGATACGCAGTATTTT. Translation: CASRRQRSSTDTQYF.

This chain uses TRBV9 with TRBJ2-1; 10 positions agree with TRBD2. The germline V gene has CDR1 SGDLS and CDR2 YYNGEE. The length of the CDR3 is 14 residues. The V and J ends lost 3 bases and 4 bases, in that order; junction bases with no gene match: 1. The CDR3 nucleotides read TGTGCCAGCAGCGCTAGCGGGGGTTACAATGAGCAGTTCTTC. It translates to CASSASGGYNEQFF.

The CDR3 nucleotides are TGTGCCAGCAAGCGTAGTGAAGGGGGGGGAGATACGCAGTATTTT. As protein: CASKRSEGGGDTQYF. The gene calls are TRBV9 and TRBJ2-3; a possible D gene is TRBD2 (7 bases). This CDR3 spans 15 amino acids. The ends were cut back, 6 bases at V and 5 bases at J, with 19 bases in the middle. The germline gives CDR1 SGDLS, CDR2 YYNGEE.

This chain joins TRBV27 and TRBJ1-2, with 8 bases lining up with TRBD1. This CDR3 is built from 16 residues. CDR1 is MNHEY, CDR2 SMNVEV, per germline (reference sequence). The J segment lost 0 bases and the V segment lost 6 bases, leaving 9 bases of the junction unmatched. CDR3 protein: CASSPDRAAANYGYTF. The DNA for the CDR3 is TGTGCCAGCAGCCCGGACAGGGCAGCAGCTAACTATGGCTACACCTTC.

The rearrangement joins TRBV19 to TRBJ2-5; D perhaps matches TRBD1 (5 bases). The CDR3 spans 15 residues. The germline V gene has CDR1 LNHDA and CDR2 SQIVND (reference sequence). V was cut by 6 bases and J by 3 bases, with 17 bases left in between. The DNA for the CDR3 is TGTGCCAGTAGCGTACCAGAAGACAGCGAAGAGACCCAGTACTTC. Translating it yields CASSVPEDSEETQYF.

The chain uses TRBV25-1 and TRBJ2-3; D perhaps matches TRBD2 (6 bases). Trimming took 8 bases from V and 1 from J, leaving 13 bases between them. Germline V gives CDR1 MGHDK, CDR2 SYGVNS. The CDR3 has 14 residues. As DNA, the CDR3 is TGTGCCAGCCTCGGGACTGCTCGCACAGATACGCAGTATTTT. This translates into CASLGTARTDTQYF.

The chain carries TRBV15 and TRBJ2-3; 8 positions match TRBD2. The V gene's germline CDR1 is LNHNV and CDR2 YYDKDF (reference sequence). This CDR3 spans 15 amino acids. The V gene end was trimmed by 1 base and the J gene end by 3 bases; junction bases not matched to a gene: 3. In DNA form, the CDR3 reads TGTGCCACCAGCAGAGCGGGGGGGCGTACAGATACGCAGTATTTT. Translated, it gives CATSRAGGRTDTQYF.

The CDR3 nucleotides are TGTGCCAGCAGCACCCGGGGACAGGGAGGTACTGAAGCTTTCTTT. Translation gives CASSTRGQGGTEAFF. The V call is TRBV7-8, the J call TRBJ1-1; 9 nucleotides align to TRBD1. Germline V gene data show CDR1 as SGHVS and CDR2 as FQNEAQ. This CDR3 spans 15 amino acids. Trimming removed 5 bases from V and 5 bases from J; junction bases left unmatched: 9.

This rearrangement joins TRBV27 to TRBJ1-4; possible D gene TRBD1, 6 bases. CDR1 is MNHEY and CDR2 is SMNVEV in the germline V gene (reference sequence). The CDR3 sequence is 16 residues long. V lost 3 bases to trimming and J lost 4 bases, with 15 bases between them. The CDR3 DNA is TGTGCCAGCAGTTTTGGGGGGGGCAGTATTAATGAAAAACTGTTTTTT. Protein: CASSFGGGSINEKLFF.

J is TRBJ1-1 and V is TRBV5-1, with D unresolved. The ends were cut back, 4 bases at V and 4 bases at J, with 20 bases in the middle. The CDR3 runs to 16 residues. Germline V gives CDR1 SGHRS, CDR2 YFSETQ. The CDR3 coding sequence is TGCGCCAGCAGCCTCTCGATACCGGGGTGGACCACTGAAGCTTTCTTT. Translation: CASSLSIPGWTTEAFF. Using reference TRBV5-1 and TRBJ1-1 for the parts outside the CDR3, the full variable domain is KAGVTQTPRYLIKTRGQQVTLSCSPISGHRSVSWYQQTPGQGLQFLFEYFSETQRNKGNFPGRFSGRQFSNSRSEMNVSTLELGDSALYLCASSLSIPGWTTEAFFGQGTRLTVV.

Only one count was recorded for this clone. V usage is TRBV5-1 and J usage is TRBJ1-6; 10 nucleotides agree with TRBD1. The trim removed 4 bases at V and 1 base at J, leaving 8 bases unmatched. Germline CDR1 is SGHRS and CDR2 is YFSETQ. The CDR3 runs to 18 residues. The CDR3: CASSPLTGGYSYNSPLHF. CDR3 sequence (DNA): TGCGCCAGCAGCCCACTGACAGGGGGCTATTCCTATAATTCACCCCTCCACTTT. The whole variable domain, filled in from reference TRBV5-1 and TRBJ1-6, reads KAGVTQTPRYLIKTRGQQVTLSCSPISGHRSVSWYQQTPGQGLQFLFEYFSETQRNKGNFPGRFSGRQFSNSRSEMNVSTLELGDSALYLCASSPLTGGYSYNSPLHFGNGTRLTVT.

This clone was recorded a few times. The rearrangement links TRBV9 to TRBJ1-6; possible D gene TRBD1, 6 bases. The germline V gene encodes CDR1 SGDLS and CDR2 YYNGEE. Deletions cut 0 bases from V and 7 bases from J, with 11 bases between. The CDR3 contains 15 residues. The CDR3 DNA is TGTGCCAGCAGCGTAGAAGGACAGCCGAATTCACCCCTCCACTTT. Translated: CASSVEGQPNSPLHF.

This chain links TRBV27 with TRBJ1-6; 7 bases fit TRBD1. V shed 10 bases and J 5 bases; nucleotides not matched to a gene: 11. This CDR3 spans 15 amino acids. Per the germline V gene, CDR1 is MNHEY and CDR2 is SMNVEV (reference sequence). CDR3 DNA sequence: TGTGCCACCAGGTTTCGGGACAGAAATAATTCACCCCTCCACTTT. It translates to CATRFRDRNNSPLHF.

V and J are TRBV7-2 and TRBJ2-7; D remains unclear. The CDR3 contains 16 residues. Per germline, CDR1 SGHTA and CDR2 FQGNSA. Trimming removed 5 bases from V and 0 bases from J, with 17 bases in between. The CDR3 is CASSPDGGLDSYEQYF. The DNA of the CDR3 is TGTGCCAGCAGCCCCGATGGCGGATTAGACTCCTACGAGCAGTACTTC.